The rows below give T cell receptor beta chains drawn from one sample of a study of immune characteristics of hereditary and idiopathic chronic pancreatitis. Assay: immunoSEQ multiplex PCR; the TCRdb copy retains only in-frame clones and omits some. This table has 13,000 to 15,000 clones, over 70% appearing once. The sequencing sample was made of pancreas tissue with hereditary chronic pancreatitis. These receptors were collected from a human donor with chronic pancreatitis. Both conserved end residues are part of each CDR3. The D gene is left open where the match is weak. Some rows mark clone size as missing; the rest say once, few, many or name a class of expanded clone.

CDR3nt: TGTGCCGTACAGGCGGGAGGTAACACCGGGGAGCTGTTTTTT
CDR3aa: CAVQAGGNTGELFF
j_gene: TRBJ2-2
d_gene: TRBD2
len: 14
v_gene: TRBV10-3
abundance: NA

CDR3nt: TGTGCCAGTAGTATAGGGGACTTCGCGGAGCAGTTCTTC
CDR3aa: CASSIGDFAEQFF
j_gene: TRBJ2-1
d_gene: NA
len: 13
v_gene: TRBV19
abundance: once

CDR3nt: TGTGCCATCAGTGACAGGGGAAAAGTCGACTATGGCTACACCTTC
CDR3aa: CAISDRGKVDYGYTF
j_gene: TRBJ1-2
d_gene: NA
len: 15
v_gene: TRBV10-3
abundance: NA

CDR3nt: TGTGCCAGCAGCGAACGCCTTAGGGCAGCCTTCTCTGGGGCCAACGTCCTGACTTTC
CDR3aa: CASSERLRAAFSGANVLTF
j_gene: TRBJ2-6
d_gene: NA
len: 19
v_gene: TRBV21-1
abundance: NA

CDR3nt: TGCGCCAGCAGCATGATGCCGCTTAGCGGGAGCTACAATGAGCAGTTCTTC
CDR3aa: CASSMMPLSGSYNEQFF
j_gene: TRBJ2-1
d_gene: TRBD2
len: 17
v_gene: TRBV5-1
abundance: few

CDR3nt: TGTGCCAGCAGTTTGGGTCTAGCGGGAGAATTAGCCGGGGAGCTGTTTTTT
CDR3aa: CASSLGLAGELAGELFF
j_gene: TRBJ2-2
d_gene: TRBD2
len: 17
v_gene: TRBV28
abundance: NA

CDR3nt: TGTGCCAGCAGCTTTGAGAACACTGAAGCTTTCTTT
CDR3aa: CASSFENTEAFF
j_gene: TRBJ1-1
d_gene: NA
len: 12
v_gene: TRBV7-9
abundance: NA

CDR3nt: TGCGCCAGCAGCCACGGTCAACTAGCGATTAGCACAGATACGCAGTATTTT
CDR3aa: CASSHGQLAISTDTQYF
j_gene: TRBJ2-3
d_gene: TRBD2
len: 17
v_gene: TRBV4-1
abundance: NA

CDR3nt: TGTGCCAGCAGTGGGCGACGTCTGTACGCTACAGTCCCCTCCTACGAGCAGTACTTC
CDR3aa: CASSGRRLYATVPSYEQYF
j_gene: TRBJ2-7
d_gene: NA
len: 19
v_gene: TRBV28
abundance: NA

CDR3nt: TGTGCCAGCAGTTTAGCGGGAGAGGCCTACAATGAGCAGTTCTTC
CDR3aa: CASSLAGEAYNEQFF
j_gene: TRBJ2-1
d_gene: TRBD2
len: 15
v_gene: TRBV6-4
abundance: NA

CDR3nt: TGTGCCAGCAGCCAAGACCCGGGGTCGATCGGCTACACCTTC
CDR3aa: CASSQDPGSIGYTF
j_gene: TRBJ1-2
d_gene: NA
len: 14
v_gene: TRBV4-2
abundance: medium-sized

CDR3nt: TGTGCCAGCAGCTCATGGACGGACTCACCCCTCCACTTT
CDR3aa: CASSSWTDSPLHF
j_gene: TRBJ1-6
d_gene: NA
len: 13
v_gene: TRBV6-6
abundance: few

CDR3nt: TGTGCCATCAGTGAGAACTCAGGGGATGGGAGAAAACTGTTTTTT
CDR3aa: CAISENSGDGRKLFF
j_gene: TRBJ1-4
d_gene: NA
len: 15
v_gene: TRBV10-3
abundance: once

CDR3nt: TGTGCCAGCAGCTTCGACAGAGCCTCCTACAATGAGCAGTTCTTC
CDR3aa: CASSFDRASYNEQFF
j_gene: TRBJ2-1
d_gene: NA
len: 15
v_gene: TRBV7-2
abundance: NA

CDR3nt: TGTGCCACCAGCAACCCGGAGAGTTACAATGAGCAGTTCTTC
CDR3aa: CATSNPESYNEQFF
j_gene: TRBJ2-1
d_gene: NA
len: 14
v_gene: TRBV24-1
abundance: NA

CDR3nt: TGTGCCAGCAGACCAGTTACCGGCTCCTATAATTCACCCCTCCACTTT
CDR3aa: CASRPVTGSYNSPLHF
j_gene: TRBJ1-6
d_gene: NA
len: 16
v_gene: TRBV13
abundance: NA

CDR3nt: TGTGCCAGCAGTGAATTTTGGAACCCGAATGAGCAGTTCTTC
CDR3aa: CASSEFWNPNEQFF
j_gene: TRBJ2-1
d_gene: NA
len: 14
v_gene: TRBV25-1
abundance: NA

CDR3nt: TGTGCCAGCAGCAATAACCTGACAGGGGGCCTTTATGGCTACACCTTC
CDR3aa: CASSNNLTGGLYGYTF
j_gene: TRBJ1-2
d_gene: NA
len: 16
v_gene: TRBV21-1
abundance: NA

CDR3nt: TGTGCCAGCAGTTTTCTCCGGGACAGCAATCAGCCCCAGCATTTT
CDR3aa: CASSFLRDSNQPQHF
j_gene: TRBJ1-5
d_gene: NA
len: 15
v_gene: TRBV6-1
abundance: NA

CDR3nt: TGTGCCGGGAACGAAGGGATGTCGGCGGATACGCAGTATTTT
CDR3aa: CAGNEGMSADTQYF
j_gene: TRBJ2-3
d_gene: NA
len: 14
v_gene: TRBV2
abundance: NA

CDR3nt: TGTGCCAGCAGGTCGACGGGAAGCTCACCCCTCCACTTT
CDR3aa: CASRSTGSSPLHF
j_gene: TRBJ1-6
d_gene: NA
len: 13
v_gene: TRBV28
abundance: NA

CDR3nt: TGTGCCAGCACCCGGGACAGAAATACAGATACGCAGTATTTT
CDR3aa: CASTRDRNTDTQYF
j_gene: TRBJ2-3
d_gene: TRBD1
len: 14
v_gene: TRBV2
abundance: NA

CDR3nt: TGCAGCGTTGACCCGGGACAGGGATCCTACAATGAGCAGTTCTTC
CDR3aa: CSVDPGQGSYNEQFF
j_gene: TRBJ2-1
d_gene: TRBD1
len: 15
v_gene: TRBV29-1
abundance: NA

CDR3nt: TGTGCCAGCAGTGAGGCGGGAGAGGGGTACAATGAGCAGTTCTTC
CDR3aa: CASSEAGEGYNEQFF
j_gene: TRBJ2-1
d_gene: TRBD2
len: 15
v_gene: TRBV6-4
abundance: NA

CDR3nt: TGTGCCAGCAGCTCTCAATACGAGCAGTACTTC
CDR3aa: CASSSQYEQYF
j_gene: TRBJ2-7
d_gene: NA
len: 11
v_gene: TRBV7-8
abundance: NA

CDR3nt: TGTGCCAGCACCCAAGGAAGGCTAGCGGGAGGTTATAGGGAGACCCAGTACTTC
CDR3aa: CASTQGRLAGGYRETQYF
j_gene: TRBJ2-5
d_gene: TRBD2
len: 18
v_gene: TRBV7-2
abundance: NA

CDR3nt: TGTGCCAGCTCACCATTTAAGGACTCGGACACTGAAGCTTTCTTT
CDR3aa: CASSPFKDSDTEAFF
j_gene: TRBJ1-1
d_gene: NA
len: 15
v_gene: TRBV18
abundance: NA

CDR3nt: TGTGCCATCAGTGCCCCGAGCTCCTACAATGAGCAGTTCTTC
CDR3aa: CAISAPSSYNEQFF
j_gene: TRBJ2-1
d_gene: NA
len: 14
v_gene: TRBV10-3
abundance: NA

CDR3nt: TGTGCCAGCAGCTTGGGCGGTACTGGGGGGGAATCTGAAGCTTTCTTT
CDR3aa: CASSLGGTGGESEAFF
j_gene: TRBJ1-1
d_gene: NA
len: 16
v_gene: TRBV5-6
abundance: NA

CDR3nt: TGTGCCAGCAGCCGTAGCGGGGGATGGGTCAATGAGCAGTTCTTC
CDR3aa: CASSRSGGWVNEQFF
j_gene: TRBJ2-1
d_gene: TRBD2
len: 15
v_gene: TRBV11-3
abundance: NA

CDR3nt: TGTGCCAGCAGCCATGGACAGGGGTATCAGCCCCAGCATTTT
CDR3aa: CASSHGQGYQPQHF
j_gene: TRBJ1-5
d_gene: TRBD1
len: 14
v_gene: TRBV3-1/TRBV3-2
abundance: few

CDR3nt: TGTGCCAGCAGTTTCGCGGGAGACTACAATGAGCAGTTCTTC
CDR3aa: CASSFAGDYNEQFF
j_gene: TRBJ2-1
d_gene: TRBD2
len: 14
v_gene: TRBV28
abundance: once

CDR3nt: TGTGCCAGCAGCCATTCGGGAGTTGGAGAGACCCAGTACTTC
CDR3aa: CASSHSGVGETQYF
j_gene: TRBJ2-5
d_gene: NA
len: 14
v_gene: TRBV3-1/TRBV3-2
abundance: NA

CDR3nt: TGTGCCAGCAGCCCCGGACTAGCGGGAGGCCCCACAGATACGCAGTATTTT
CDR3aa: CASSPGLAGGPTDTQYF
j_gene: TRBJ2-3
d_gene: TRBD2
len: 17
v_gene: TRBV7-9
abundance: NA

CDR3nt: TGTGCTAGTGGTTCGCAGGGGAACACTGAAGCTTTCTTT
CDR3aa: CASGSQGNTEAFF
j_gene: TRBJ1-1
d_gene: NA
len: 13
v_gene: TRBV12-5
abundance: NA

CDR3nt: TGTGCCAGCAGCCAAGATCTCACCTTTGGCCTCGAGCAGTACTTC
CDR3aa: CASSQDLTFGLEQYF
j_gene: TRBJ2-7
d_gene: NA
len: 15
v_gene: TRBV14
abundance: NA

CDR3nt: TGTGCCAGCAGCTCGGTACCGGGACAGGGACCCTCTGGGGCCAACGTCCTGACTTTC
CDR3aa: CASSSVPGQGPSGANVLTF
j_gene: TRBJ2-6
d_gene: TRBD1
len: 19
v_gene: TRBV7-3
abundance: once

CDR3nt: TGTGCCAGCACCGGACAGTCTCGTTCACCCCTCCACTTT
CDR3aa: CASTGQSRSPLHF
j_gene: TRBJ1-6
d_gene: NA
len: 13
v_gene: TRBV6-1
abundance: few

CDR3nt: TGTGCCAGCAGTTTCTTGGGTATCAACACCGGGGAGCTGTTTTTT
CDR3aa: CASSFLGINTGELFF
j_gene: TRBJ2-2
d_gene: NA
len: 15
v_gene: TRBV27
abundance: NA

CDR3nt: TGCGCCAGCAGCCAGGCCCCACATACCAAAAACATTCAGTACTTC
CDR3aa: CASSQAPHTKNIQYF
j_gene: TRBJ2-4
d_gene: NA
len: 15
v_gene: TRBV4-1
abundance: NA

CDR3nt: TGTGCCAGCAGTGTTGCAGGGGACTACTCTGGAAACACCATATATTTT
CDR3aa: CASSVAGDYSGNTIYF
j_gene: TRBJ1-3
d_gene: NA
len: 16
v_gene: TRBV6-1
abundance: NA

CDR3nt: TGTGCCAGCAGGGAGGATCCAAACAGGGTCGGGGAGCTGTTTTTT
CDR3aa: CASREDPNRVGELFF
j_gene: TRBJ2-2
d_gene: NA
len: 15
v_gene: TRBV27
abundance: NA

CDR3nt: TGTGCCACCAGCAGAGATCGTGCCAGGGGAGCTGGCAATCAGCCCCAGCATTTT
CDR3aa: CATSRDRARGAGNQPQHF
j_gene: TRBJ1-5
d_gene: NA
len: 18
v_gene: TRBV15
abundance: few

CDR3nt: TGTGCCAGTAGTCCCTCACTCAATGAGCAGTTCTTC
CDR3aa: CASSPSLNEQFF
j_gene: TRBJ2-1
d_gene: NA
len: 12
v_gene: TRBV19
abundance: NA

CDR3nt: TGCGCCAGCAGCCAAGACTGGCAGGACAGGGGAATTACCTTC
CDR3aa: CASSQDWQDRGITF
j_gene: TRBJ1-2
d_gene: TRBD1
len: 14
v_gene: TRBV4-1
abundance: once

CDR3nt: TGTGCCAGCACCCTCGGGACAGCTAATAATGAAAAACTGTTTTTT
CDR3aa: CASTLGTANNEKLFF
j_gene: TRBJ1-4
d_gene: TRBD1
len: 15
v_gene: TRBV7-9
abundance: NA

CDR3nt: TGTGCCAGCAGCTTCGGGGAGGCGGGGGCCAACGTCCTGACTTTC
CDR3aa: CASSFGEAGANVLTF
j_gene: TRBJ2-6
d_gene: NA
len: 15
v_gene: TRBV7-9
abundance: few

CDR3nt: TGTGCCAGCAGTACCCAGGGAGGCACTGAAGCTTTCTTT
CDR3aa: CASSTQGGTEAFF
j_gene: TRBJ1-1
d_gene: NA
len: 13
v_gene: TRBV6-5
abundance: NA

CDR3nt: TGTGCCAGCAGTCCCCGCCGGGGAGTGGACACTGAAGCTTTCTTT
CDR3aa: CASSPRRGVDTEAFF
j_gene: TRBJ1-1
d_gene: NA
len: 15
v_gene: TRBV28
abundance: NA

CDR3nt: TGCGCCAGCAGGACAGATTCCTATGGCTACACCTTC
CDR3aa: CASRTDSYGYTF
j_gene: TRBJ1-2
d_gene: NA
len: 12
v_gene: TRBV10-2
abundance: NA

CDR3nt: TGTGCCAGCAGTGAAGATGGGACGGAACCGTTGGATACGCAGTATTTT
CDR3aa: CASSEDGTEPLDTQYF
j_gene: TRBJ2-3
d_gene: NA
len: 16
v_gene: TRBV2
abundance: NA

CDR3nt: TGTGCCAGCAGTTTTCTCCGGGACAGCAATCAGCCCCAGCATTTT
CDR3aa: CASSFLRDSNQPQHF
j_gene: TRBJ1-5
d_gene: NA
len: 15
v_gene: TRBV6-6
abundance: NA

CDR3nt: TGCGCCAGCAGCCCTTACACATCGGGACACTATGGCTACACCTTC
CDR3aa: CASSPYTSGHYGYTF
j_gene: TRBJ1-2
d_gene: NA
len: 15
v_gene: TRBV5-1
abundance: NA

CDR3nt: TGTGCCAGCAGTGGCCATCTTACCAATCAGCCCCAGCATTTT
CDR3aa: CASSGHLTNQPQHF
j_gene: TRBJ1-5
d_gene: NA
len: 14
v_gene: TRBV2
abundance: NA

CDR3nt: TGTGCCTGGAGCTCGAGGCTCAATCAGCCCCAGCATTTT
CDR3aa: CAWSSRLNQPQHF
j_gene: TRBJ1-5
d_gene: NA
len: 13
v_gene: TRBV30
abundance: NA

CDR3nt: TGTGCCAGCAGCTTCACAGGGCCCGAAGCCATTCAGTACTTC
CDR3aa: CASSFTGPEAIQYF
j_gene: TRBJ2-4
d_gene: NA
len: 14
v_gene: TRBV5-5
abundance: few

CDR3nt: TGTGCCAGCAGCGAGGACCTTCATGCTACGCAGTATTTT
CDR3aa: CASSEDLHATQYF
j_gene: TRBJ2-3
d_gene: NA
len: 13
v_gene: TRBV5-4
abundance: NA

CDR3nt: TGTGCCAGTAGTCCAGGCCCTAGCACAGATACGCAGTATTTT
CDR3aa: CASSPGPSTDTQYF
j_gene: TRBJ2-3
d_gene: NA
len: 14
v_gene: TRBV19
abundance: NA